This T cell receptor beta chain was found in a study of T cell responses to AZD1222 COVID-19 vaccine. Some clones are missing from TCRdb's copy, which holds only in-frame ones; the method was immunoSEQ multiplex PCR. The sample lists 130,000 or so clones, approximately 93% occurring once. The V and J ends lost 5 bases and 7 bases respectively, with 13 bases between them. The CDR3 has 13 amino acids. Looked up from germline, CDR1 is KGHDR and CDR2 is SFDVKD. Sequencing was performed on peripheral blood, taken on day 0 of MenACWY control vaccination. The rearrangement joins TRBV24-1 to TRBJ1-1; tentatively, D is TRBD1 (5 bases). This receptor was obtained from an adult in good health. DNA for the CDR3: TGTGCCACCAGTGGAGGGTCGGGGGGTGAAGCTTTCTTT. Its protein product is CATSGGSGGEAFF.